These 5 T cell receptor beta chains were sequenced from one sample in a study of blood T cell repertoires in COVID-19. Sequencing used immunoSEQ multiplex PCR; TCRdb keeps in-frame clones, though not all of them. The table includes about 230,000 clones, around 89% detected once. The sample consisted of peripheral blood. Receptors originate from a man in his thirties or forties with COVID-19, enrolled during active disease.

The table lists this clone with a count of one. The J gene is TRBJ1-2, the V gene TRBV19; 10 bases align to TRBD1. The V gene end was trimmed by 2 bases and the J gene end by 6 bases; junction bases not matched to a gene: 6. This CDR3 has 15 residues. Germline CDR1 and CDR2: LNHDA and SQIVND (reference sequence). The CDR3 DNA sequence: TGTGCCAGTAGTATACCGGGACAGGGGATGAATGGCTACACCTTC. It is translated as CASSIPGQGMNGYTF.

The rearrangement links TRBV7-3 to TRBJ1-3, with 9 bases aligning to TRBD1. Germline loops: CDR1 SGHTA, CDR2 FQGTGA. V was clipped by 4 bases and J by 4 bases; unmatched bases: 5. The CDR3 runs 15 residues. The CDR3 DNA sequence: TGTGCCAGCAGCTCTTCGGGACAGGGAGGAAACACCATATATTTT. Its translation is CASSSSGQGGNTIYF.

This CDR3 reads CASSTRQGDYGYTF. CDR3 DNA sequence: TGTGCCAGCAGCACCCGACAGGGCGACTATGGCTACACCTTC. This sequence joins TRBV7-9 and TRBJ1-2, with 7 bases that match TRBD1. This CDR3 is built from 14 residues. Germline CDR1 is SEHNR and CDR2 is FQNEAQ (reference sequence). V was clipped by 5 bases and J by 3 bases; unmatched bases: 6.

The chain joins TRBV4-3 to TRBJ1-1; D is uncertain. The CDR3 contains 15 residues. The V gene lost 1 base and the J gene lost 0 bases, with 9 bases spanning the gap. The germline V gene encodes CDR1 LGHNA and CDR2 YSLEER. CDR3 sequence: CASSQGQTMNTEAFF. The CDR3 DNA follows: TGCGCCAGCAGCCAAGGGCAGACTATGAACACTGAAGCTTTCTTT.

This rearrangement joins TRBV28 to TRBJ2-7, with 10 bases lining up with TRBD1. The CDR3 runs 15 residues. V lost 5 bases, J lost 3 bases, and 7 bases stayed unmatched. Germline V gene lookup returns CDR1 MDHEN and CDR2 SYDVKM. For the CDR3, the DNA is TGTGCCAGCAGTCCTCCCGGGACAGGGGTCTACGAGCAGTACTTC. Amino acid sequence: CASSPPGTGVYEQYF.